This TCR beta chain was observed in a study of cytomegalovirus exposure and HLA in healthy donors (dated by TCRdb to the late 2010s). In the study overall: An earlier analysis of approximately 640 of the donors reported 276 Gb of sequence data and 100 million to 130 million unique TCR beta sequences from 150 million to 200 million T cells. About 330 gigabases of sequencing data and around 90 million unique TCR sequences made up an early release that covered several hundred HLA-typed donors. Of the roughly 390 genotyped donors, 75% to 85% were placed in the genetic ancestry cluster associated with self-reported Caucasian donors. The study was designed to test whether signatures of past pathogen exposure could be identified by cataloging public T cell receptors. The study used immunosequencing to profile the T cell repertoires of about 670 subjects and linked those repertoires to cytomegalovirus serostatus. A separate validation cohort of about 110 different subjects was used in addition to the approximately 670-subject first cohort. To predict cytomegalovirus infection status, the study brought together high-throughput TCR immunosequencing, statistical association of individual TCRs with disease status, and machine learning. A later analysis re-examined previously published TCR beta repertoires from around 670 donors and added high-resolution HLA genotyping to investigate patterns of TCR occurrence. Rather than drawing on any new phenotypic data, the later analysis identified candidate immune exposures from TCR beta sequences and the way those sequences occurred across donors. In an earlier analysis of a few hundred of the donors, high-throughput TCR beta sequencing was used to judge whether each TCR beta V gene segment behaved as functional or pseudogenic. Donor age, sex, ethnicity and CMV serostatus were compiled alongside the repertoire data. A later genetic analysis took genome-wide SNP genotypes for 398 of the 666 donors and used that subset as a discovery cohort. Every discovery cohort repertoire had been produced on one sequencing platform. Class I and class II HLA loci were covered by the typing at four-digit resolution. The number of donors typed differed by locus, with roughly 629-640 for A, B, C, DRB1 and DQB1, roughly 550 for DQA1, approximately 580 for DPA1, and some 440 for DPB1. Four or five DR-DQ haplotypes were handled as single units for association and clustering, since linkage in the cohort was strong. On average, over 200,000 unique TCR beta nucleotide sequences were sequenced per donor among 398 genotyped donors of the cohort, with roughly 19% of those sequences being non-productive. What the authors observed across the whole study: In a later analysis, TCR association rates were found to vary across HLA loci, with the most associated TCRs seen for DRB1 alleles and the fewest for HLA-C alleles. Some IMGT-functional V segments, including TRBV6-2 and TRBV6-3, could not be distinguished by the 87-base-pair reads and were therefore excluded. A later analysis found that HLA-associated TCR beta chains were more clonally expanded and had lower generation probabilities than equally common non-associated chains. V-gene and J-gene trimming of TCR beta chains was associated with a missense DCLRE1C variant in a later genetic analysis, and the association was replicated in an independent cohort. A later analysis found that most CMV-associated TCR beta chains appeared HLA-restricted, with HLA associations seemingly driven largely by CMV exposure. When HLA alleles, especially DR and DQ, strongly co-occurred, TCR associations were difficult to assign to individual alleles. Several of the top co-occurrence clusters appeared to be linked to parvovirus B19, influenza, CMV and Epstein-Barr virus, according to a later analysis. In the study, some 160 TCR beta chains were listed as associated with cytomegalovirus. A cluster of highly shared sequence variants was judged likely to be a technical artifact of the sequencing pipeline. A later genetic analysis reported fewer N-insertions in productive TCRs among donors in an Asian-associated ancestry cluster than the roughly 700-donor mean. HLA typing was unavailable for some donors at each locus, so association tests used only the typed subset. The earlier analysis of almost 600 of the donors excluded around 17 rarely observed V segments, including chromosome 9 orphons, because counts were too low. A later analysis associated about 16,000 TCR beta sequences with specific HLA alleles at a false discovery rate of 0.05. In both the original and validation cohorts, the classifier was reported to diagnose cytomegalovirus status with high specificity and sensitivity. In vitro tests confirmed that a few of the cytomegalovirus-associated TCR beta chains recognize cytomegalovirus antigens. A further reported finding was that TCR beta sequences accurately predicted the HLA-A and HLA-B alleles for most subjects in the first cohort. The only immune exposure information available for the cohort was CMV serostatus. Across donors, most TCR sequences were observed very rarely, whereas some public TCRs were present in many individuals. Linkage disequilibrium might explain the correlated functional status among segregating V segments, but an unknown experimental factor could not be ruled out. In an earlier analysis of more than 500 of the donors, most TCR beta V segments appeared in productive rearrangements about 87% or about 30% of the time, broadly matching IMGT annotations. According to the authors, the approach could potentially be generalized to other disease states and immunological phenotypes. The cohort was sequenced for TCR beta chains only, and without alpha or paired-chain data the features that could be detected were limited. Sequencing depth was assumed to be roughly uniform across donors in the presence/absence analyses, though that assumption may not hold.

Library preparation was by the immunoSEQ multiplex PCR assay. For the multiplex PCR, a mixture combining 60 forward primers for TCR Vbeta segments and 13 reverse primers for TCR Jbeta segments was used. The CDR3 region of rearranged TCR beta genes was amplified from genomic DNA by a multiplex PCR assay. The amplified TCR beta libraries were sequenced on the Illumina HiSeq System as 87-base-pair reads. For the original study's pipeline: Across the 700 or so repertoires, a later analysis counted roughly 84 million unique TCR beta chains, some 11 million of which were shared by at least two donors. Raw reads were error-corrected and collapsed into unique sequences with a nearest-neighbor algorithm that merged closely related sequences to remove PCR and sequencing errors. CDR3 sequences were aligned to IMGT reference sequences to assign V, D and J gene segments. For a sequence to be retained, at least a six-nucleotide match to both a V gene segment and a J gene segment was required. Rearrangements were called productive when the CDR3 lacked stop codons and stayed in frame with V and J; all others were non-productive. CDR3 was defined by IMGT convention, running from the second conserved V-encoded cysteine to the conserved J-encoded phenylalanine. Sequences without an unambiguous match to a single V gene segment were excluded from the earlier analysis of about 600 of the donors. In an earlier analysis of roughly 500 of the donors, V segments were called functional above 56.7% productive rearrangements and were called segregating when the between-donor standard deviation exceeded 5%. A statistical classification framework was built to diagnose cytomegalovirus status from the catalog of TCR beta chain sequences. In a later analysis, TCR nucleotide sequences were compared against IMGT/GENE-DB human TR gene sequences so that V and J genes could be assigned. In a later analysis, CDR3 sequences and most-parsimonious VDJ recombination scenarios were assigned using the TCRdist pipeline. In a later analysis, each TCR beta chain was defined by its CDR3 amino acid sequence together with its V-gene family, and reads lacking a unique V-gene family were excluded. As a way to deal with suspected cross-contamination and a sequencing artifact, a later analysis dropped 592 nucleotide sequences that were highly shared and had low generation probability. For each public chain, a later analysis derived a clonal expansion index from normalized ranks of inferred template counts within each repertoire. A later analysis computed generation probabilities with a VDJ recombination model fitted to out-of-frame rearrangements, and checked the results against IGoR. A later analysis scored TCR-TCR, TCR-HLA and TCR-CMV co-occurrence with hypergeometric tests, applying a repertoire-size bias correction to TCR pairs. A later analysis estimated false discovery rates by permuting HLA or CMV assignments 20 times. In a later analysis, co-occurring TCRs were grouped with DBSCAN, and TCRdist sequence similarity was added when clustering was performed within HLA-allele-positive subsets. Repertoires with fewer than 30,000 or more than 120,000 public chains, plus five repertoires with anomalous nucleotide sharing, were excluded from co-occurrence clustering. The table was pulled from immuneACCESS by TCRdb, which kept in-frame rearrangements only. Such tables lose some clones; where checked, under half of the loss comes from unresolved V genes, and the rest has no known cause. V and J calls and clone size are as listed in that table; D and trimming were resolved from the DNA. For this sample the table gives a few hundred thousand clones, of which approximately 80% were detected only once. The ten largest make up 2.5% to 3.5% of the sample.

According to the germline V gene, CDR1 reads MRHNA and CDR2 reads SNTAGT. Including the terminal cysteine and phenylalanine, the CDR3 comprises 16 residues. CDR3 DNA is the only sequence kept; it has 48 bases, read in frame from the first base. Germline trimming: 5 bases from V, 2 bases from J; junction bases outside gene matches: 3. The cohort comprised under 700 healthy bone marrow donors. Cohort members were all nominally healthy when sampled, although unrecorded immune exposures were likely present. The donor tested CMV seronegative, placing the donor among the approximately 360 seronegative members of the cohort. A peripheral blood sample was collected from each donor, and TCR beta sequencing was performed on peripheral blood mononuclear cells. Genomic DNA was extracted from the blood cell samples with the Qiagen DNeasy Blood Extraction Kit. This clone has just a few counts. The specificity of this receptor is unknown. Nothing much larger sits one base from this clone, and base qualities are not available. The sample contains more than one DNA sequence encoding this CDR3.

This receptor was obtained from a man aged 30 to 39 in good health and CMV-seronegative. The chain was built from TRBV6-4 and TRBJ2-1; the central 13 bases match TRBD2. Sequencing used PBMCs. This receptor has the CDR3 CASSRTSGGPYNEQFF. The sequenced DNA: TGTGCCAGCAGTAGGACTAGCGGGGGACCCTACAATGAGCAGTTCTTC.